The sequence of this TCR beta chain was determined in a study of cytomegalovirus exposure and HLA in healthy donors. Points from the study as a whole: The authors later found most CMV-associated TCR beta chains appeared HLA-restricted. Exclusion applied to some V segments, including TRBV6-2 and TRBV6-3, as they were indistinguishable. In vitro checks showed that three CMV-associated chains really do target CMV antigens.

A multiplex PCR was run with 60 Vbeta primers and 13 Jbeta primers. The repertoire was sequenced with immunoSEQ multiplex PCR; TCRdb's copy has only in-frame clones and lacks some. The data contain roughly 100,000 clones, 60% to 85% of them seen just once; the ten biggest clones take up roughly 5%. Likely unrecorded immune exposures existed in these nominally healthy donors. About this clone: Its antigen is not identified.

The CDR3 is 14 residues long. J was trimmed by 5 bases and V by 5 bases; bases with no gene match: 5. Germline V gene data show CDR1 as SEHNR and CDR2 as FQNEAQ (reference sequence). V and J are TRBV7-9 and TRBJ2-1; TRBD2 aligns across 8 bases. This clonotype originated in a man between 25 and 39 years old in good health and CMV-seropositive. The sample comprised PBMCs. The CDR3 loop is CASSPSGGNNEQFF. CDR3 coding DNA: TGTGCCAGCAGCCCGAGCGGGGGAAACAATGAGCAGTTCTTC.